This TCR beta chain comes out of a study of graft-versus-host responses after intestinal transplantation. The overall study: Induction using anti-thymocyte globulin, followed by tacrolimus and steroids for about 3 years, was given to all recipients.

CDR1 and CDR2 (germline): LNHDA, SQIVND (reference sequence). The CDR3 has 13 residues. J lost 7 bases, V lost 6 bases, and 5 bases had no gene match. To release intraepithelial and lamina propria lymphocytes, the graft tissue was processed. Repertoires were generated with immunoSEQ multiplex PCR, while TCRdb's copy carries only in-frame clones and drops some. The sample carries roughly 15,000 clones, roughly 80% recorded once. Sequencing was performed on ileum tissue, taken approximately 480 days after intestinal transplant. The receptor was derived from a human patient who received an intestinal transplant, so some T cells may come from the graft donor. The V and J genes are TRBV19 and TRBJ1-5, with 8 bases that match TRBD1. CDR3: CASSRGRLQPQHF. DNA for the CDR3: TGTGCCAGTAGCAGGGGGCGCTTACAGCCCCAGCATTTT.